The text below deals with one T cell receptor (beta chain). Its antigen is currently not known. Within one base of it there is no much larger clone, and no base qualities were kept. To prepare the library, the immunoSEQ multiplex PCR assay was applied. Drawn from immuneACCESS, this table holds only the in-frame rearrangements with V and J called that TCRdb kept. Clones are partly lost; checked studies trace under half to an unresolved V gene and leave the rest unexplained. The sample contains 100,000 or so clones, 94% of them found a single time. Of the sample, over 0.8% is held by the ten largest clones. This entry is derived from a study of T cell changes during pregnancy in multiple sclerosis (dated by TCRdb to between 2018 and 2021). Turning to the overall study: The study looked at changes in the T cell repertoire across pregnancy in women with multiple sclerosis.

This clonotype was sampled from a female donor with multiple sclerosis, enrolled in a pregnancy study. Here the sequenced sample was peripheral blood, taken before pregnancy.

CDR3 region: CACSGTNYNEQFF. The DNA is as follows: TGTGCCTGTAGCGGGACAAATTACAATGAGCAGTTCTTC. This chain joins TRBV5-6 to TRBJ2-1; TRBD2 fits 8 bases in the junction. Unmatched junction bases come to 7, with V trimmed by 10 bases and J by 4 bases. Measured from the cysteine to the phenylalanine, the CDR3 is 13 residues long. Kept here is only the CDR3 DNA, which spans 39 bases and is read in frame from base 1. CDR1 and CDR2 were assigned from the germline V gene as SGHDT and YYEEEE.